This T cell receptor (beta chain) is drawn from a study of shared clonotypes between healthy human individuals (dated by TCRdb to 2018 to 2020). For context, the study as a whole: The cohort included three men and a couple of women between 18 and 49 years of age. For each donor, CD4 naive and CD4 memory were each given three plates, CD8 naive was given two plates, and CD8 memory was given one plate. Blood TCR repertoires of 5 or 6 healthy adults were deeply sequenced to estimate repertoire size and the extent of clonotype sharing between individuals. Different laboratories and diverse techniques were used to prepare libraries and sequence TCR repertoires, to increase sequencing depth and limit assay-specific biases. Between about 0.94 and 10 billion PBMCs per donor were obtained by leukapheresis. Points the paper makes about the study in general: Incomplete sequencing was indicated by rarefaction of sorted-subset datasets, despite the large sequencing depth. Larger estimated clonotype richness was generally found for naive subsets than for memory subsets. When a few donors were compared, the shared fraction of clonotypes was 5% to 6.5% for naive CD4, around 4% for naive CD8, 2% to 2.5% for memory CD4, and 0.4% for memory CD8. Because the study included a small number of donors, the genetic and exposure-history diversity represented was limited. Pairwise subsampling led to the expectation that sequencing depth would affect the degree of clonotype sharing among donors. Sampling was restricted to blood, and TCR repertoires in tissues likely differ from the TCR repertoires found in blood. Clonotypes shared by all four sorted-subset donors showed higher generation probabilities than non-shared clonotypes.

Comment on this clone: This receptor's antigen is unknown. It has no much larger one-base neighbor in the sample; base qualities were not kept.

V loses 6 bases, J loses 10 bases, and the germline ends lie 13 bases apart. From the germline V gene, CDR1 is MNHNS and CDR2 is SASEGT. The CDR3 runs 12 residues from the cysteine to the phenylalanine. The read is trimmed to its CDR3 DNA, 36 bases read in frame from base 1. The donors were healthy, HIV-negative adults with no recently reported acute infections or vaccinations. Every donor was a Caucasian adult residing in Nashville, Tennessee, USA. CD4+ T cells were enriched through magnetic negative selection, after which naive cells were positively selected on CD45RA and the remaining negative fraction served as the memory subset. After blood collection by leukapheresis, PBMCs were isolated using Ficoll-Histopaque density gradient centrifugation and then cryopreserved in the vapor phase of liquid nitrogen. Purity and quantity of every magnetically sorted T cell population were checked by analytical flow cytometry. Genomic DNA was isolated from every sorted fraction and measured by UV absorbance on a Nanodrop 2000c.

Using the deep immunoSEQ assay, TCR CDR3 regions were amplified from genomic DNA by multiplex PCR. For each cell subset, the extracted genomic DNA was distributed evenly across all wells of several immunoSEQ 96-well plates, and each plate served as one replicate. For sorted subsets, 200 to 250 ng of genomic DNA, equivalent to 30,000 or so T cell genomes, went into each replicate PCR. Purified libraries were quantified with a Qubit 3.0 fluorometer, sized on a Bioanalyzer 2100, and re-quantified with the KAPA Library Quantification kit. Every immunoSEQ 96-well plate was sequenced on a dedicated single-read 150-cycle Illumina NextSeq 550 flow cell. Concerning the study's data processing: Because only junctional sequences without quality scores were contained in the immunoSEQ output, filtering matching that applied to full-length reads could not be performed. Sequences were annotated with PyIR, a Python wrapper for IgBLAST v1.9, and V/J genes and CDR3 were assigned using IMGT germline references. Any read was removed if the V/J assignment was weak (E-value above 1e-6), the CDR3 was missing, or the read contained stop codons, out-of-frame junctions, or ambiguous translated residues. V3J clonotypes were defined as sequences sharing the same inferred V gene, J gene, and CDR3 amino acid sequence. The percentage overlap between two repertoires was calculated by dividing the number of shared unique clonotypes by the size of the smaller repertoire. Richness of each repertoire was evaluated using RTK rarefaction, the Chao1 estimator, and Recon v2.1 estimates of unobserved clonotypes. Generation probabilities for all TCRbeta clonotypes obtained by the gDNA method from a few donors were computed using OLGA. TCRdb re-hosts the immuneACCESS table, in-frame sequences only. Its copies lack some clones; in the studies checked, an unresolved V gene accounts for under half of them, and the cause for the rest is not known. That table is the source of V, J and clone size, and D and trimming were worked out from the DNA. Counted in this sample were 2 million to 2.5 million clones; 80% to 95% of them appeared once. The top ten clonotypes cover about 0.34% of the sample.

The rearranged segments are TRBV6-1 and TRBJ2-1, with a tentative D gene TRBD2 over 5 matching bases. The origin of this receptor is a young man in good health. Some clones in this sample may be carry-over from other donors' samples. Sequenced input: naive CD4+ T cells from PBMCs. The label giving this sample's cell subset or site can be read as: CD45RA+ positively selected. The nucleotides read TGTGCCAGCAGGTCGGACTGGATAGAGCAGTTCTTC. Its protein product is CASRSDWIEQFF.